This passage covers 10 T cell receptor beta chains from one sample sequenced in a study of T cell responses to AZD1222 COVID-19 vaccine. TCRdb's table, derived via immunoSEQ multiplex PCR, lists solely in-frame clones and lacks some. The data contain roughly 30,000 clones, more than 70% of them singletons. The sample was peripheral blood, taken on day 0 of AZD1222 vaccination. All receptors come from an adult in good health.

CDR3 sequence: CASSLGLAGRGDTQYF. In nucleotides, the CDR3 is TGTGCCAGCAGCTTAGGACTAGCGGGAAGAGGAGATACGCAGTATTTT. This chain uses TRBV11-2 with TRBJ2-3; 11 nucleotides agree with TRBD2. Germline V gene data show CDR1 as SGHAT and CDR2 as FQNNGV. Losses at the gene ends were 1 base for V and 5 bases for J; bases not matched to a gene: 5. This CDR3 comprises 16 residues.

The chain has TRBV5-1 and TRBJ2-7; 8 bases are a match to TRBD1. Germline CDR1 SGHRS, CDR2 YFSETQ. V shed 0 bases, J shed 2 bases, and the junction held 4 bases outside the gene matches. This CDR3 is built from 15 residues. The CDR3 DNA reads TGCGCCAGCAGCTTGGTGAGACAGGGGACCTACGAGCAGTACTTC. Its translation: CASSLVRQGTYEQYF.

V usage is TRBV6-5 and J usage is TRBJ2-7, with D perhaps matching TRBD2 (5 bases). Trimming shortened V by 6 bases and J by 2 bases, and 14 bases separated the two germline ends. The CDR3 covers 14 residues. Germline CDR1 reads MNHEY; CDR2 reads SVGAGI. This CDR3 reads CASRTRGDTYEQYF. CDR3 coding DNA: TGTGCCAGCAGGACCCGGGGAGATACCTACGAGCAGTACTTC.

V gene TRBV7-3 combines with J gene TRBJ2-2; 10 bases fit TRBD1. The CDR3 is 15 amino acids. CDR1 and CDR2 from the germline V gene are SGHTA and FQGTGA. Trimming took 1 base from V and 5 from J; bases not matched to a gene: 1. CDR3 sequence reads: CASSLKGQGTGELFF. The CDR3, as DNA: TGTGCCAGCAGCTTAAAGGGACAGGGGACCGGGGAGCTGTTTTTT.

This sequence joins TRBV6-2 or TRBV6-3 and TRBJ2-1; TRBD2 agrees at 9 bases. The CDR3 is 16 amino acids. V gave up 6 bases and J gave up 7 bases; unmatched junction bases: 13. The germline gives CDR1 MNHEY, CDR2 SVGEGT. CDR3 residues: CASSTLSGGLRNEQFF. The DNA of the CDR3 is TGTGCCAGCAGCACCTTGAGCGGGGGGCTACGAAATGAGCAGTTCTTC.

This clone appeared a few times. The chain recombines TRBV29-1 with TRBJ2-3, with D possibly being TRBD1 or TRBD2 (6 bases each). Germline V CDR1 and CDR2: SQVTM, ANQGSEA. The CDR3 consists of 15 residues. The ends were cut back, 3 bases at V and 1 base at J, with 14 bases in the middle. CDR3: CSVDRSGAGTDTQYF. The CDR3 DNA sequence: TGCAGCGTTGATCGGTCGGGGGCCGGCACAGATACGCAGTATTTT.

V gene TRBV19 combines with J gene TRBJ2-2; the match to TRBD2 covers 9 bases. The CDR3 extends over 16 amino acids. Germline V CDR1 and CDR2: LNHDA, SQIVND (reference sequence). J lost 4 bases, V lost 8 bases, and 11 bases had no gene match. This CDR3 is CASQGGLAGPTGELFF. CDR3 DNA sequence: TGTGCCAGTCAAGGGGGTCTAGCGGGGCCCACCGGGGAGCTGTTTTTT.

This clone appeared once. The rearrangement uses TRBV14 and TRBJ2-3; 10 nucleotides align to TRBD2. The junction had 7 bases not matched to a gene; V was cut back by 4 bases and J by 3 bases. Germline CDR1 SGHDN, CDR2 FVKESK. CDR3 size: 16 residues. CDR3 loop: CASSLFDSGGTDTQYF. The CDR3 DNA reads as TGTGCCAGCAGCCTGTTCGATAGCGGGGGGACAGATACGCAGTATTTT. Filled out from reference TRBV14 and TRBJ2-3, the complete variable domain reads EAGVTQFPSHSVIEKGQTVTLRCDPISGHDNLYWYRRVMGKEIKFLLHFVKESKQDESGMPNNRFLAERTGGTYSTLKVQPAELEDSGVYFCASSLFDSGGTDTQYFGPGTRLTVL.

The chain joins TRBV10-3 to TRBJ2-7; D is perhaps TRBD2 (6 bases). CDR3 size: 15 residues. Germline CDR1 and CDR2: ENHRY and SYGVKD. Trimming cost V 3 bases and J 4 bases, with 16 bases left between them. In DNA form, the CDR3 reads TGTGCCATCAGTGACCCCAGGGTCGGGGGTTACGAGCAGTACGTC. Translation gives CAISDPRVGGYEQYV.

The chain links TRBV9 to TRBJ2-2; no reliable D call. The CDR3 contains 16 residues. The V gene's germline CDR1 is SGDLS and CDR2 YYNGEE. Between the trimmed V and J ends, which lost 0 bases and 5 bases, there was a span of 14 bases. CDR3 region: CASSVVSGLNTGELFF. CDR3 bases: TGTGCCAGCAGCGTAGTTTCCGGGCTAAATACCGGGGAGCTGTTTTTT.